This T cell receptor beta chain emerged from a study of T cell responses to AZD1222 COVID-19 vaccine. Germline loops: CDR1 MNHEY, CDR2 SMNVEV (reference sequence). J was trimmed by 5 bases and V by 3 bases; bases with no gene match: 10. This CDR3 contains 16 residues. Only in-frame clones appear in the TCRdb table, and some are missing; sequencing was by immunoSEQ multiplex PCR. The table includes about 130,000 clones, over 75% detected once. The input for sequencing was peripheral blood, taken on day 0 of AZD1222 vaccination. The genes are TRBV27 and TRBJ1-2; 9 positions match TRBD1. This TCR was recovered from an adult in good health. The CDR3 here is CASSLGQGIPLYGYTF. The CDR3 nucleotides are TGTGCCAGCAGTTTGGGACAGGGAATCCCCCTATATGGCTACACCTTC.